This T cell receptor beta chain appears in the sequencing data of a study of monozygotic twins with inflammatory bowel disease. Germline-derived CDR1 and CDR2 are SGHDT and YYEEEE. This CDR3 has 15 amino acids. Study-level results: TCRbeta diversity (inverse Simpson) was lower in IBD patients than in healthy co-twins.

TCRdb re-called the 5' RACE reads; one entry per CDR3 protein, DNA not given. The table lists over 150,000 distinct CDR3 sequences. Staff drew an approximately 2.3 ml blood sample from each donor. The authors isolated total RNA from whole blood without sorting T cells. Remarks on this clonotype: Its antigen is undetermined.

This sequence was found in a human donor with ulcerative colitis or Crohn's disease, or a healthy co-twin of an affected twin (not recorded which). The chain employs TRBV5-6 and TRBJ1-1; the D gene TCRdb calls, TRBD1, cannot be checked with no DNA. The material sequenced was blood. CDR3 amino acids: CASSLVRQGDAEAFF.